A selection of T cell receptor beta chains follows, all from one sample in a study of OX40 agonist ivuxolimab in advanced cancers. TCRdb's copy holds only in-frame clones and misses some; the assay was immunoSEQ multiplex PCR. Here the sample spans more than 100,000 clones, approximately 94% being singletons. The specimen comprised CD4+ or CD8+ T cells sorted from blood, sampled in a trial of the OX40 agonist ivuxolimab. All receptors derive from an adult with an advanced solid tumor such as melanoma, head and neck, liver or kidney cancer. The CDR3 runs from the conserved cysteine through the conserved F or W. The order of the fields is J gene, clone size, V gene, CDR3 protein. The size entry is marked missing in some rows and otherwise reads once, few, many or a size class.

>TRBJ1-2|-|TRBV7-9
CASSATRREGGYGYTF
>TRBJ2-2|-|TRBV10-3
CAISGAGGTGELFF
>TRBJ2-1|-|TRBV7-3
CASSSWRQSEQFF
>TRBJ1-2|-|TRBV11-2
CASSLDRQDYYGYTF
>TRBJ2-3|-|TRBV6-5
CASSYRGTGRSDTQYF
>TRBJ1-6|-|TRBV9
CASSVVPGSYNSPLHF
>TRBJ1-6|-|TRBV4-1
CAAGLLSNSPLHF
>TRBJ1-3|-|TRBV4-3
CASSQFGTASGNTIYF
>TRBJ2-7|-|TRBV30
CAWRFGEGGGYEQYF
>TRBJ1-3|-|TRBV28
CASTRRTAGGNTIYF
>TRBJ2-7|once|TRBV28
CASSSGGGGSYEQYF
>TRBJ2-2|-|TRBV28
CASKSTGELFF
>TRBJ2-1|-|TRBV7-2
CASSLGSSGINEQFF
>TRBJ1-4|few|TRBV7-9
CASSLRAAGEKLFF
>TRBJ1-3|-|TRBV7-6
CASSLVSGSGNTIYF
>TRBJ1-1|-|TRBV6-5
CASSTRQAQGTEAFF
>TRBJ1-2|-|TRBV19
CASNPWGDYGYTF
>TRBJ1-5|-|TRBV6-6
CASGSGQGGQPQHF
>TRBJ2-5|-|TRBV5-1
CASSRKPGGAGGPGQETQYF
>TRBJ2-4|-|TRBV9
CASSSSPSGIAKNIQYF
>TRBJ1-4|-|TRBV18
CASSPGTGVEKLFF
>TRBJ2-1|-|TRBV5-1
CASNRLAGYNEQFF
>TRBJ1-6|-|TRBV4-1
CASSQKMDSPLHF
>TRBJ1-5|-|TRBV6-5
CASSEQYNQPQHF
>TRBJ1-5|-|TRBV27
CASSLSGVVQPQHF
>TRBJ2-1|-|TRBV4-2
CASSQDAGGEQFF
>TRBJ2-7|-|TRBV6-5
CASSYRAGGSVGQYF
>TRBJ2-5|-|TRBV6-6
CASSYGRSLKETQYF
>TRBJ2-7|once|TRBV7-2
CASSLGGSSGTYEQYF
>TRBJ2-7|once|TRBV7-2
CASSPGTGSPYEQYF
>TRBJ2-3|-|TRBV11-3
CASSLGQGSTDTQYF
>TRBJ2-5|-|TRBV5-4
CASSLAGTGTSGGQYF
>TRBJ2-5|-|TRBV6-5
CASSYSFRETQYF
>-|-|TRBV18
CASSPGQAASYEQYF
>TRBJ1-5|-|TRBV6-5
CASSYPIWHF
>TRBJ1-4|-|TRBV7-9
CASSLRGTNEKLFF
>TRBJ2-7|-|TRBV5-1
CASSLLQGSSGEQYF